One sample yielded the 8 T cell receptor beta chains listed below, sequenced in a study of blood T cell repertoires in COVID-19. TCRdb's copy holds only in-frame clones and misses some; the assay was immunoSEQ multiplex PCR. Among around 220,000 clones listed, about 93% were seen once. The sample was PBMCs or T cells enriched from blood (not recorded which). The source is a young woman who had recovered from COVID-19.

This clone has just one count. The gene calls are TRBV5-1 and TRBJ2-2; TRBD1 is a possible D gene (7 bases). The CDR3 is 15 residues long. CDR1 and CDR2 (germline): SGHRS, YFSETQ. Trimming removed 4 bases from V and 3 bases from J, with 13 bases in between. CDR3 DNA: TGCGCCAGCAGCCGGGGGACAGATTACACCGGGGAGCTGTTTTTT. Amino acid sequence: CASSRGTDYTGELFF. Variable domain in full (rest from reference TRBV5-1 and TRBJ2-2): KAGVTQTPRYLIKTRGQQVTLSCSPISGHRSVSWYQQTPGQGLQFLFEYFSETQRNKGNFPGRFSGRQFSNSRSEMNVSTLELGDSALYLCASSRGTDYTGELFFGEGSRLTVL.

V gene TRBV3-1 (or the pseudogene TRBV3-2) combines with J gene TRBJ1-2; weak D call: TRBD1 (5 bases). Germline-derived CDR1 and CDR2 are LGHDT and YNNKEL (reference sequence). V was pared by 6 bases and J by 4 bases, with 15 bases between. The CDR3 totals 14 residues. CDR3 protein: CASRGHAQGYGYTF. The CDR3 DNA follows: TGTGCCAGCAGAGGGCACGCTCAGGGCTATGGCTACACCTTC.

V usage is TRBV7-6 and J usage is TRBJ2-3; D unclear. CDR1 is SGHVS, CDR2 FNYEAQ, per germline. Trimming took 5 bases from V and 3 from J, leaving 21 bases between them. The CDR3 contains 17 residues. CDR3 bases: TGTGCCAGCAGCCTCCTCGCCCTCGGCGGTTGGACAGATACGCAGTATTTT. Its protein product is CASSLLALGGWTDTQYF.

The V gene is TRBV15, the J gene TRBJ2-5, with TRBD2 matching over 9 bases. Germline V lookup: CDR1 LNHNV, CDR2 YYDKDF (reference sequence). V lost 3 bases, J lost 4 bases, and 3 bases stayed unmatched. The CDR3 length is 14 residues. The CDR3 spells CATSRRGGVETQYF. In DNA, the CDR3 is TGTGCCACCAGCAGGCGGGGGGGAGTAGAGACCCAGTACTTC.

The rearrangement joins TRBV18 to TRBJ1-4, with D unclear. This CDR3 is 13 amino acids long. Germline loops: CDR1 KGHSH, CDR2 LQKENI. With 4 bases removed from V and 5 bases from J, the gap between germline ends came to 8 bases. The CDR3 spells CASSRLRNEKLFF. CDR3 DNA sequence: TGTGCCAGCTCACGGTTGAGAAATGAAAAACTGTTTTTT.

V usage is TRBV5-4 and J usage is TRBJ1-1, with TRBD1 matching over 7 bases. CDR3 size: 14 residues. V lost 7 bases, J lost 5 bases, and 11 bases stayed unmatched. Germline values: CDR1 SGHNT, CDR2 YYREEE (reference sequence). As DNA, the CDR3 is TGTGCCAGCGCGAACAGGGGTGTTGGGACTGAAGCTTTCTTT. Amino acid sequence: CASANRGVGTEAFF.

The chain couples TRBV5-1 to TRBJ1-2; 9 nucleotides line up with TRBD1. The V gene end was trimmed by 4 bases and the J gene end by 5 bases; junction bases not matched to a gene: 6. The CDR3 consists of 14 residues. The germline gives CDR1 SGHRS, CDR2 YFSETQ. In DNA form, the CDR3 reads TGCGCCAGCAGCGACCGGGACAGGGCTTATGGCTACACCTTC. Translation gives CASSDRDRAYGYTF.

The chain links TRBV25-1 to TRBJ1-2; 8 nucleotides match TRBD1. J gave up 7 bases and V 4 bases, and 11 bases lay outside the gene matches. Germline lookup yields CDR1 MGHDK and CDR2 SYGVNS. CDR3 length: 15 amino acids. The CDR3 reads CASSGADRESGGYTF. DNA for the CDR3: TGTGCCAGCAGTGGGGCGGACAGGGAATCCGGTGGCTACACCTTC.